Sequencing of this T cell receptor beta chain was carried out in a study of T cell changes during pregnancy in multiple sclerosis. Assay: immunoSEQ multiplex PCR; the TCRdb copy retains only in-frame clones and omits some. The table lists tens of thousands of clones, just under 95% of them singletons, with approximately 1.4% in the top ten. This clone was picked up one time. CDR3 length equals 16 residues. V was cut by 4 bases and J by 0 bases, with 16 bases left in between. Looked up from germline, CDR1 is SGHNT and CDR2 is YYREEE (reference sequence). The V call is TRBV5-4, the J call TRBJ1-1; D unclear. This sequence originates from a female donor with multiple sclerosis, enrolled in a pregnancy study. The sequences come from peripheral blood, collected in the second trimester of pregnancy. The CDR3 protein is CASSRSESFMNTEAFF. The CDR3 nucleotides read TGTGCCAGCAGCAGAAGTGAGAGTTTCATGAACACTGAAGCTTTCTTT.